These 13 T cell receptor beta chains were all obtained from the same sample, sequenced in a study of OX40 agonist ivuxolimab in advanced cancers. The method was immunoSEQ multiplex PCR; TCRdb's version includes in-frame clones alone and lacks a portion of them. This table has under 55,000 clones, 70% to 90% appearing once. The material was CD4+ or CD8+ T cells sorted from blood, obtained in a trial of the OX40 agonist ivuxolimab. The origin of the receptors is an adult with an advanced solid tumor such as melanoma, head and neck, liver or kidney cancer.

The chain links TRBV6-1 to TRBJ1-2; 8 bases map to TRBD1. The ends lost 4 bases at V and 11 bases at J; junction bases unmatched: 3. Germline-derived CDR1 and CDR2 are MNHNS and SASEGT. The CDR3 has 11 residues. CDR3 DNA: TGTGCCAGCAGTGCCGACAGGGGATACACCTTC. Residues: CASSADRGYTF.

The CDR3 spells CASSPGQGHYGYTF. CDR3 DNA sequence: TGTGCCAGCAGCCCGGGACAGGGCCACTATGGCTACACCTTC. V and J are TRBV6-1 and TRBJ1-2, with 9 positions matching TRBD1. Trimming at V came to 6 bases and at J to 3 bases, leaving 5 bases not matched to a gene. The germline V gene encodes CDR1 MNHNS and CDR2 SASEGT. The CDR3 runs to 14 residues.

A remark on this clone: Different DNA sequences within this sample yield the same CDR3. The CDR3 here is CASSLGRPYEQYF. The CDR3, as DNA: TGTGCCAGCAGCTTAGGTAGGCCCTACGAGCAGTACTTC. This chain connects TRBV7-7 to TRBJ2-7; D ambiguous. CDR3 length: 13 amino acids. V was clipped by 1 base and J by 2 bases, with 6 bases between them. CDR1 and CDR2 (germline): SSHAT, FNYEAQ (reference sequence).

The chain carries TRBV7-2 and TRBJ1-1; TRBD1 is a possible D gene (5 bases). Trimming took 5 bases from V and 3 from J, leaving 13 bases between them. Germline V gene sequence: CDR1 SGHTA, CDR2 FQGNSA. The CDR3 sequence is 14 residues long. This CDR3 reads CASSLIQEYTEAFF. For the CDR3, the DNA is TGTGCCAGCAGCCTCATACAGGAGTACACTGAAGCTTTCTTT.

This sequence joins TRBV5-4 and TRBJ1-3, with D unclear. CDR3 length: 16 amino acids. The germline V gene has CDR1 SGHNT and CDR2 YYREEE (reference sequence). Trimming stripped 3 bases from V and 0 bases from J, with 13 bases between. CDR3 sequence reads: CASSSRTGLSGNTIYF. CDR3 DNA sequence: TGTGCCAGCAGCTCCCGGACGGGTCTCTCTGGAAACACCATATATTTT.

This chain joins TRBV19 and TRBJ2-4; TRBD2 might be the D (5 bases). Germline V gene lookup returns CDR1 LNHDA and CDR2 SQIVND (reference sequence). This CDR3 has 13 amino acids. Trimming removed 7 bases at V and 6 bases at J, with 13 bases between. The CDR3 reads CASTDLEVNIQYF. Here the CDR3 DNA reads TGTGCCAGTACTGATTTGGAGGTAAACATTCAGTACTTC.

The chain uses TRBV5-5 and TRBJ2-3; 8 bases match TRBD1. The CDR3 consists of 16 residues. From germline, CDR1 is SGHKS and CDR2 YYEKEE (reference sequence). The V and J ends lost 4 bases and 2 bases, in that order; junction bases with no gene match: 9. CDR3 region: CASSNRQGMATDTQYF. Written as DNA, the CDR3 is TGTGCCAGCAGCAACAGACAGGGGATGGCCACAGATACGCAGTATTTT.

The gene calls are TRBV5-5 and TRBJ1-5; D is unresolved. From germline, CDR1 is SGHKS and CDR2 YYEKEE (reference sequence). This CDR3 region has 16 residues. With 1 base removed from V and 5 bases from J, the gap between germline ends came to 16 bases. This CDR3 is CASSLYGGPPYQPQHF. In DNA form, the CDR3 reads TGTGCCAGCAGCTTGTATGGCGGGCCCCCCTATCAGCCCCAGCATTTT. The full variable domain, rest sourced from reference TRBV5-5 and TRBJ1-5, is DAGVTQSPTHLIKTRGQQVTLRCSPISGHKSVSWYQQVLGQGPQFIFQYYEKEERGRGNFPDRFSARQFPNYSSELNVNALLLGDSALYLCASSLYGGPPYQPQHFGDGTRLSIL.

The genes are TRBV2 and TRBJ2-7; TRBD2 is a possible D gene (6 bases). The V gene lost 3 bases and the J gene lost 4 bases, with 10 bases spanning the gap. The CDR3 contains 13 residues. From germline, CDR1 is SNHLY and CDR2 FYNNEI. The CDR3 spells CASSDPGRYEQYF. The CDR3 DNA sequence: TGTGCCAGCAGTGACCCTGGGAGGTACGAGCAGTACTTC. The variable domain in full, completed from reference TRBV2 and TRBJ2-7, reads EPEVTQTPSHQVTQMGQEVILRCVPISNHLYFYWYRQILGQKVEFLVSFYNNEISEKSEIFDDQFSVERPDGSNFTLKIRSTKLEDSAMYFCASSDPGRYEQYFGPGTRLTVT.

A single count supports this clone. This chain joins TRBV25-1 and TRBJ2-3; D is unclear. Germline CDR1 is MGHDK and CDR2 is SYGVNS. This CDR3 is 15 amino acids long. Trimming left V 6 bases short and J 0 bases short, with 13 bases between. The CDR3 spells CASSLRGASTDTQYF. CDR3 coding DNA: TGTGCCAGCAGCCTCCGAGGAGCTAGCACAGATACGCAGTATTTT.

On this clone: The same CDR3 is also encoded by other DNA sequences in this sample. The V call is TRBV10-1, the J call TRBJ2-5; a weak D match, TRBD2 (5 bases). Germline CDR1 and CDR2: WNHNN and SYGVQD (reference sequence). This CDR3 spans 14 amino acids. Trimming pared 0 bases from V and 5 bases from J, leaving 10 bases between. The CDR3 region has the DNA TGCGCCAGCAGTGAGTCTGGAGGTGGCGAGACCCAGTACTTC. This sequence encodes CASSESGGGETQYF.

The CDR3 coding sequence is TGTGCCAGCAGGACCAGGGAAGGTTTCACTGAAGCTTTCTTT. It is translated as CASRTREGFTEAFF. J is TRBJ1-1 and V is TRBV6-1; a possible D gene is TRBD1 (5 bases). Germline V CDR1 and CDR2: MNHNS, SASEGT. The CDR3 loop spans 14 amino acids. The ends were cut back, 6 bases at V and 4 bases at J, with 15 bases in the middle.

This chain uses TRBV28 with TRBJ2-5; TRBD2 aligns across 11 bases. This CDR3 is 13 amino acids long. The trim removed 2 bases at V and 7 bases at J, leaving 0 bases unmatched. Germline CDR1 and CDR2: MDHEN and SYDVKM. The CDR3 nucleotides read TGTGCCAGCAGTTTAGGACTAGCGGGGACCCAGTACTTC. Protein sequence: CASSLGLAGTQYF.